This T cell receptor beta chain was obtained from a study of blood T cell repertoires in COVID-19. The overall study: The origin of the acute and convalescent COVID-19 samples was the United States, Italy and Spain.

V dropped 3 bases and J dropped 7 bases, with 7 bases sitting between them. The CDR3 totals 12 residues. Germline V gene data show CDR1 as MNHNS and CDR2 as SASEGT. In the authors' workflow: Reference gene primer amplification gave estimated nucleated cell counts. Only in-frame clones appear in the TCRdb table, and some are missing; sequencing was by immunoSEQ multiplex PCR. The DNA gave D and trimming, while V, J and clone size come from that table. The table records approximately 160,000 clones, around 81% of them present only once. Sequences were obtained from peripheral blood. This chain uses TRBV6-1 with TRBJ2-4; no clear D. The receptor was derived from a man in his 70s who had recovered from COVID-19. CDR3 amino acids: CASSEGLNIQYF. CDR3 nucleotides: TGTGCCAGCAGTGAGGGCCTCAACATTCAGTACTTC.